This TCR beta chain is from a study of beta chain features in type 1 diabetes. General study results and limits: Patients showed naive, central memory and Treg TCRB repertoires that appeared more similar than those of healthy donors.

Since all of the isolated RNA was reverse transcribed, expressed TCRB transcripts were what got sequenced. The method was immunoSEQ multiplex PCR; TCRdb's version includes in-frame clones alone and lacks a portion of them. The sample lists hundreds of thousands of clones; approximately 14% were seen once. It was via CD45RO/CCR7/CD25/CD127/CD95/CD27 that CD4+ naive, central memory, regulatory and stem cell-like memory cells were sorted. For this clone: What it binds is not known.

In germline, CDR1 is MNHNS, CDR2 SASEGT. The CDR3 has 13 residues. J was trimmed by 7 bases and V by 6 bases; bases with no gene match: 6. The source is a man younger than 45 in good health. The V and J genes are TRBV6-1 and TRBJ1-5; TRBD1 agrees at 7 bases. Sequencing was carried out using central memory CD4+ T cells from blood. The CDR3 sequence: CASRPGQQQPQHF. The CDR3 DNA follows: TGTGCCAGCAGACCGGGACAGCAACAGCCCCAGCATTTT.